This T cell receptor beta chain was found in a study of identical twins. CDR1 and CDR2 from the germline V gene are SGHVS and FNYEAQ. This CDR3 spans 18 amino acids. Every donor was a healthy Caucasian. Study-level findings and limits: Insertions were reduced in abundant cord blood beta clonotypes but not in memory repertoires.

This clonotype was found a few times. The antigen remains undetermined. Sequence at one end of the junction differs from germline and may be a read error. One entry per CDR3 protein, called by TCRdb with MiXCR from the 5' RACE reads. The sample consists of hundreds of thousands of distinct CDR3 sequences, under 8.5% of them appearing once. The sample was also linked to a second study, of yellow fever vaccine responses in identical twins.

This TCR was recovered from a woman between 18 and 29 years old in good health. The sample taken for sequencing was PBMCs. This chain links TRBV7-6 with TRBJ2-3, with 8 bases identical to TRBD2. The CDR3 is CASTLSRAGGGSTDTQYF. The CDR3 DNA is TGTGCCAGCACCTTAAGTAGGGCGGGAGGAGGGAGCACAGATACGCAGTATTTT.